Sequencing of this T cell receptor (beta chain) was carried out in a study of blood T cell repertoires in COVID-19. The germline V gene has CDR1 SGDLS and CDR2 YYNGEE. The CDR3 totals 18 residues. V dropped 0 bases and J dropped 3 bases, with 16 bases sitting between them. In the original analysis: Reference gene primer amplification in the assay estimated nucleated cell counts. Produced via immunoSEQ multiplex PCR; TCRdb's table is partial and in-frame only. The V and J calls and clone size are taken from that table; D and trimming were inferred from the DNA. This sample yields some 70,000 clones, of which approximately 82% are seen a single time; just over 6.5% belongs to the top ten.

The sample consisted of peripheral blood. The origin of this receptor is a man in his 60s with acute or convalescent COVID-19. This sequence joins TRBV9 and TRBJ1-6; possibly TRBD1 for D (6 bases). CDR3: CASSVGDTGLDYNSPLHF. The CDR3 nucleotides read TGTGCCAGCAGCGTAGGGGATACAGGGCTGGACTATAATTCACCCCTCCACTTT.